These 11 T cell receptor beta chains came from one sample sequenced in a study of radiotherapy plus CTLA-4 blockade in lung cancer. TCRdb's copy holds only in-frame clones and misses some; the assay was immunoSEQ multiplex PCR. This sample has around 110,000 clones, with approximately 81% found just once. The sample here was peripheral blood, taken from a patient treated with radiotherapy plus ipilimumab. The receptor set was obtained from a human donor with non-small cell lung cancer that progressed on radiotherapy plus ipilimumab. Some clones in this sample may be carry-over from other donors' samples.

CDR3 DNA: TGTGCCAGCAGCGTAGCCGGAACAGGGCGCGGGACCCAGTACTTC. This translates into CASSVAGTGRGTQYF. The chain carries TRBV9 and TRBJ2-5; TRBD1 is a possible D gene (6 bases). Germline V gives CDR1 SGDLS, CDR2 YYNGEE. This CDR3 comprises 15 residues. With 0 bases removed from V and 7 bases from J, the gap between germline ends came to 16 bases.

The CDR3 DNA is TGTGCCTGGAGTAGCAAGAGGGATCATCAGCCCCAGCATTTT. Amino acids: CAWSSKRDHQPQHF. The rearrangement joins TRBV30 to TRBJ1-5; D remains ambiguous. The V gene lost 2 bases and the J gene lost 5 bases, with 13 bases spanning the gap. Germline CDR1 is GTSNPN and CDR2 is SVGIG (reference sequence). The CDR3 consists of 14 residues.

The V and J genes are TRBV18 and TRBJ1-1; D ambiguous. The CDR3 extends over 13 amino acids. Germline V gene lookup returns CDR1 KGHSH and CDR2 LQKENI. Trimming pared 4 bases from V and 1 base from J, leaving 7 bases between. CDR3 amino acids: CASSLDTNTEAFF. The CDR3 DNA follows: TGTGCCAGCTCACTCGACACGAACACTGAAGCTTTCTTT.

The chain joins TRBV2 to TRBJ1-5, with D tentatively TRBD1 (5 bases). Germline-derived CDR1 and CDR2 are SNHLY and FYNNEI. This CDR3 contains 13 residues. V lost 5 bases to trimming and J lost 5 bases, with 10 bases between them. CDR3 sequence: CASSIGDDQPQHF. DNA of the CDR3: TGTGCCAGCAGTATAGGGGACGATCAGCCCCAGCATTTT.

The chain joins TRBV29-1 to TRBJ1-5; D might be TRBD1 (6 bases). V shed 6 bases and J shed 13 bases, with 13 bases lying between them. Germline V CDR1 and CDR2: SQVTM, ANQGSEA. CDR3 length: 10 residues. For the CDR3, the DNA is TGCAGCGTCCTACAGGGTGGACAGCATTTT. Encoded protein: CSVLQGGQHF.

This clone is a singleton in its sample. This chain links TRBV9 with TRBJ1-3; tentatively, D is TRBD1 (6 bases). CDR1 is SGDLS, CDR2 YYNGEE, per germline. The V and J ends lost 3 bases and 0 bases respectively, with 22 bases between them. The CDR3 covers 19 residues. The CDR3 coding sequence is TGTGCCAGCAGCGCCACGCCAGGGGTTACAGGGAGCTCTGGAAACACCATATATTTT. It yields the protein CASSATPGVTGSSGNTIYF.

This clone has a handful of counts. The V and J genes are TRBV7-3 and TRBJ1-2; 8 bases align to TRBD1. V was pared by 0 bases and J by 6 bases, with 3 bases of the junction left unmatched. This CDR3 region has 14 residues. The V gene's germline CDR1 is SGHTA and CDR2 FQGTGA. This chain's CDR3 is CASSLTRTGNGYTF. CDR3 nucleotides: TGTGCCAGCAGCTTAACCAGGACAGGGAATGGCTACACCTTC.

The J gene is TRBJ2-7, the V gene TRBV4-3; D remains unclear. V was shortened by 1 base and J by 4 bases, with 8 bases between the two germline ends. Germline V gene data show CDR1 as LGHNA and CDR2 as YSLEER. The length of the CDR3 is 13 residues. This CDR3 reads CASSQAELYEQYF. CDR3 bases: TGCGCCAGCAGCCAAGCCGAACTTTACGAGCAGTACTTC.

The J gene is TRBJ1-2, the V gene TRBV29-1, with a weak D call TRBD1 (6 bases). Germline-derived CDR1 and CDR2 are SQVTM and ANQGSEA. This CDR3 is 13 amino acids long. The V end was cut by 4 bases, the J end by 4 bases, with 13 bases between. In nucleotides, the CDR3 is TGCAGCGTTGCGGGGGGCGAGACCTATGGCTACACCTTC. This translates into CSVAGGETYGYTF.

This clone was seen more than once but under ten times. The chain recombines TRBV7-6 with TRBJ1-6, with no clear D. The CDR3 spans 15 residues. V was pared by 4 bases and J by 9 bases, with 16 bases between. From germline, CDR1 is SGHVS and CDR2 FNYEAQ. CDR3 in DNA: TGTGCCAGCAGCTCGAACTCACCCCGGGTTTCACCCCTCCACTTT. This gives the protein CASSSNSPRVSPLHF.

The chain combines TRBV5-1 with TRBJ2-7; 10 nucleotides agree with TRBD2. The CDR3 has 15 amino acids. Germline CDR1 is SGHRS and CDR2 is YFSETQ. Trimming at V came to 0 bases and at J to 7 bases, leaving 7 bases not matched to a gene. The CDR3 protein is CASSLDLAGVGEQYF. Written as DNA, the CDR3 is TGCGCCAGCAGCTTGGACCTAGCGGGAGTGGGTGAGCAGTACTTC.